This TCR beta chain was identified in a study of Ad26.COV2.S vaccination and SARS-CoV-2 variants. The germline V and J ends were trimmed by 3 bases and 8 bases, with 11 bases remaining between them. The CDR3 length is 14 residues. Germline CDR1 reads LNHDA; CDR2 reads SQIVND (reference sequence). Treatment given: about 20 received Ad26.COV2.S at low or high dose, single or two shots; 5 received placebo; per-sample allocation not given. Specimen acquisition occurred on day 63 following the initial vaccine or placebo injection. Assay: immunoSEQ multiplex PCR; the TCRdb copy retains only in-frame clones and omits some. The sample lists 380,000 or so clones, roughly nine tenths occurring once.

The chain joins TRBV19 to TRBJ1-6, with D unresolved. The material was peripheral blood, obtained in a trial of Ad26.COV2.S vaccine versus placebo. The TCR sequence derives from a person between 18 and 65 years old who received the Ad26.COV2.S COVID-19 vaccine or a placebo. CDR3 coding DNA: TGTGCCAGTAGTATTAACAAGGAGGATTCACCCCTCCACTTT. This codes for CASSINKEDSPLHF.